Below are 21 T cell receptor beta chains sequenced from a single sample in a study of shared clonotypes between healthy human individuals. Selected positively for CCR7 and CD45RO-negative, naive CD8 cells excluded terminally differentiated effector memory CD45RA+ cells. Profiled with immunoSEQ multiplex PCR; TCRdb holds only in-frame clones, not every one. This table has just over 2,000,000 clones, just under 95% appearing once. The specimen was naive CD8+ T cells sorted from blood. The receptors here all came from a man younger than 35 in good health.

A remark on this clone: Other nucleotide sequences in the sample specify the same CDR3. V is TRBV7-9 and J is TRBJ2-1; 12 positions match TRBD2. After removal of 3 bases from V and 5 bases from J, the junction contained 2 bases not matched to a gene. Germline assignment: CDR1 SEHNR and CDR2 FQNEAQ (reference sequence). This CDR3 has 15 residues. The CDR3 region is CASSLLAGGDNEQFF. The DNA of the CDR3 is TGTGCCAGCAGCTTGCTAGCGGGAGGGGACAATGAGCAGTTCTTC.

The rearrangement links TRBV6-5 to TRBJ2-7; 11 positions agree with TRBD1. CDR3 length: 14 residues. The germline gives CDR1 MNHEY, CDR2 SVGAGI. J was trimmed by 3 bases and V by 8 bases; bases with no gene match: 6. The CDR3 loop reads CASDPGTGGYEQYF. CDR3 DNA: TGTGCCAGCGATCCCGGGACAGGGGGCTACGAGCAGTACTTC.

The chain recombines TRBV5-4 with TRBJ2-2, with D uncertain. The CDR3 has 12 amino acids. The germline gives CDR1 SGHNT, CDR2 YYREEE (reference sequence). The V gene lost 6 bases and the J gene lost 4 bases, with 7 bases spanning the gap. CDR3 sequence: CASTPSTGELFF. The CDR3 DNA is TGTGCCAGCACCCCGTCCACCGGGGAGCTGTTTTTT.

V gene TRBV5-1 combines with J gene TRBJ2-7; the D gene is possibly TRBD2 (6 bases). This CDR3 comprises 14 residues. Germline values: CDR1 SGHRS, CDR2 YFSETQ. Trimming took off 4 bases at V and 1 base at J, with 12 bases between the two ends. The CDR3 DNA reads as TGCGCCAGCAGCCCGCGGGGCAATTCCTACGAGCAGTACTTC. It yields the protein CASSPRGNSYEQYF.

The chain links TRBV30 to TRBJ1-1; D remains unclear. V lost 1 base to trimming and J lost 5 bases, with 11 bases between them. The V gene's germline CDR1 is GTSNPN and CDR2 SVGIG (reference sequence). The CDR3 spans 13 residues. As DNA, the CDR3 is TGTGCCTGGAGTGCACTGGAGGGAACTGAAGCTTTCTTT. The encoded protein is CAWSALEGTEAFF.

This chain connects TRBV9 to TRBJ2-1, with 10 bases aligning to TRBD2. The CDR3 extends over 15 amino acids. CDR1 and CDR2 from the germline V gene are SGDLS and YYNGEE. The J segment lost 6 bases and the V segment lost 4 bases, leaving 7 bases of the junction unmatched. CDR3 DNA: TGTGCCAGCAGCCATCCATCTAGCGGGAGCAATGAGCAGTTCTTC. As protein: CASSHPSSGSNEQFF.

CDR3 in amino acids: CASSMLGLARGQTQYF. CDR3 DNA: TGTGCCAGCAGTATGTTGGGACTAGCTAGGGGCCAGACCCAGTACTTC. The chain uses TRBV27 and TRBJ2-5, with 9 bases matching TRBD2. The ends lost 5 bases at V and 6 bases at J; junction bases unmatched: 13. This CDR3 spans 16 amino acids. CDR1 and CDR2 (germline): MNHEY, SMNVEV (reference sequence).

The chain links TRBV7-2 to TRBJ2-5; TRBD1 is a possible D gene (6 bases). Germline V gene sequence: CDR1 SGHTA, CDR2 FQGNSA. This CDR3 is built from 16 residues. The V end lost 2 bases, the J end lost 5 bases, and 18 bases lay between the germline ends. The CDR3 reads CASSLLQGPIAETQYF. DNA for the CDR3: TGTGCCAGCAGCTTATTACAGGGACCGATAGCGGAGACCCAGTACTTC.

This rearrangement joins TRBV27 to TRBJ2-7; D is undetermined. Germline-derived CDR1 and CDR2 are MNHEY and SMNVEV (reference sequence). The CDR3 covers 15 residues. Trimming pared 4 bases from V and 0 bases from J, leaving 13 bases between. This CDR3 is CASSSAPTGSYEQYF. In nucleotides, the CDR3 is TGTGCCAGCAGTTCAGCTCCCACTGGCTCCTACGAGCAGTACTTC.

A word on this clone: The sample has other DNA sequences that encode this CDR3 too. The V gene is TRBV7-9, the J gene TRBJ2-7; D remains unclear. The V gene's germline CDR1 is SEHNR and CDR2 FQNEAQ (reference sequence). This CDR3 comprises 15 residues. V lost 1 base to trimming and J lost 0 bases, with 10 bases between them. The CDR3 nucleotides read TGTGCCAGCAGCTTAGGGCAGCTGAGCTCCTACGAGCAGTACTTC. Translated, it gives CASSLGQLSSYEQYF.

The chain has TRBV27 and TRBJ1-5; weak D call: TRBD1 (5 bases). Germline values: CDR1 MNHEY, CDR2 SMNVEV (reference sequence). The CDR3 has 15 residues. V lost 6 bases and J lost 4, with 16 bases in between. This CDR3 reads CASSAGASGNQPQHF. The CDR3 DNA follows: TGTGCCAGCAGCGCCGGGGCCTCAGGGAATCAGCCCCAGCATTTT.

As for this clone: Other DNA sequences in this specimen translate into the identical CDR3. The chain recombines TRBV27 with TRBJ1-5; 7 bases align to TRBD1. Germline V gene data show CDR1 as MNHEY and CDR2 as SMNVEV (reference sequence). Losses at the gene ends were 5 bases for V and 6 bases for J; bases not matched to a gene: 7. The CDR3 has 14 residues. The CDR3 reads CASSLTGASQPQHF. DNA for the CDR3: TGTGCCAGCAGTCTTACAGGGGCGAGTCAGCCCCAGCATTTT.

This chain uses TRBV28 with TRBJ2-1; possibly TRBD1 or TRBD2 for D (6 bases each). Germline loops: CDR1 MDHEN, CDR2 SYDVKM. This CDR3 region has 13 residues. V was shortened by 3 bases and J by 15 bases, with 18 bases between the two germline ends. CDR3 amino acids: CASSFPGALVVFF. As DNA, the CDR3 is TGTGCCAGCAGTTTTCCGGGGGCGTTGGTGGTGTTCTTC.

The CDR3, as DNA: TGCGCCAGCAGCCCTCCGTCTAGCGGGGTGAAAGAGACCCAGTACTTC. Its translation: CASSPPSSGVKETQYF. This chain joins TRBV4-1 and TRBJ2-5, with 9 bases that match TRBD2. CDR1 is MGHRA and CDR2 is YSYEKL in the germline V gene. Losses at the gene ends were 4 bases for V and 3 bases for J; bases not matched to a gene: 9. CDR3 length: 16 residues.

The CDR3 DNA reads TGTGCCAGCAGCTCTTGGACAGGGGGCACCGGGGAGCTGTTTTTT. Translating gives CASSSWTGGTGELFF. V and J are TRBV13 and TRBJ2-2; 10 bases are shared with TRBD1. The J segment lost 4 bases and the V segment lost 4 bases, leaving 3 bases of the junction unmatched. The germline gives CDR1 PRHDT, CDR2 FYEKMQ (reference sequence). This CDR3 has 15 amino acids. The variable domain in full, completed from reference TRBV13 and TRBJ2-2, reads AAGVIQSPRHLIKEKRETATLKCYPIPRHDTVYWYQQGPGQDPQFLISFYEKMQSDKGSIPDRFSAQQFSDYHSELNMSSLELGDSALYFCASSSWTGGTGELFFGEGSRLTVL.

Only a few counts were recorded for this clone. CDR3 DNA sequence: TGCGCCAGCAGCCAACCCGGGACAGGGAATGGCTACACCTTC. Translating it yields CASSQPGTGNGYTF. This chain connects TRBV4-1 to TRBJ1-2; TRBD1 matches 9 bases. V lost 2 bases, J lost 6 bases, and 4 bases stayed unmatched. The CDR3 is 14 amino acids. CDR1 is MGHRA and CDR2 is YSYEKL in the germline V gene.

The CDR3, as DNA: TGTGCCAGCGGTATAGGGCCCTACAATGAGCAGTTCTTC. It encodes CASGIGPYNEQFF. This chain connects TRBV6-6 to TRBJ2-1; D is undetermined. The CDR3 is 13 residues long. The V end was cut by 8 bases, the J end by 2 bases, with 10 bases between. Germline V gene sequence: CDR1 MNHNY, CDR2 SVGAGI (reference sequence).

The chain couples TRBV7-9 to TRBJ1-2; tentatively, D is TRBD1 (5 bases). The length of the CDR3 is 17 residues. Trimming pared 1 base from V and 1 base from J, leaving 16 bases between. Looked up from germline, CDR1 is SEHNR and CDR2 is FQNEAQ (reference sequence). The CDR3 DNA is TGTGCCAGCAGCTTAGTCGGCGGGGGAGGAAATAACTATGGCTACACCTTC. Encoded protein: CASSLVGGGGNNYGYTF.

The chain joins TRBV6-4 to TRBJ2-7; D unresolved. The CDR3 has 15 amino acids. CDR1 and CDR2 from the germline V gene are MRHNA and SNTAGT. V shed 3 bases and J shed 4 bases, with 16 bases lying between them. CDR3 residues: CASSEEHSQDYEQYF. The CDR3 coding sequence is TGTGCCAGCAGTGAAGAACACAGTCAAGATTACGAGCAGTACTTC.

This clone was found once. Additional DNA sequences in this sample encode the identical CDR3. The V and J genes are TRBV6-5 and TRBJ2-1, with 7 bases fitting TRBD1. Per germline, CDR1 MNHEY and CDR2 SVGAGI. This CDR3 comprises 14 residues. V was pared by 1 base and J by 4 bases, with 1 base of the junction left unmatched. CDR3 region: CASSYLQGYNEQFF. The DNA of the CDR3 is TGTGCCAGCAGTTACTTACAGGGGTACAATGAGCAGTTCTTC.

Comment on this clone: This same CDR3 is encoded by further DNA sequences in the sample. Written as DNA, the CDR3 is TGTGCCAGCAGCGTAGGGACTAGATCCTACGAGCAGTACTTC. It codes for CASSVGTRSYEQYF. This chain joins TRBV9 and TRBJ2-7; 7 nucleotides line up with TRBD2. This CDR3 comprises 14 residues. Germline CDR1 and CDR2: SGDLS and YYNGEE. The ends lost 0 bases at V and 1 base at J; junction bases unmatched: 1. The complete variable domain, with remaining parts taken from reference TRBV9 and TRBJ2-7, reads DSGVTQTPKHLITATGQRVTLRCSPRSGDLSVYWYQQSLDQGLQFLIQYYNGEERAKGNILERFSAQQFPDLHSELNLSSLELGDSALYFCASSVGTRSYEQYFGPGTRLTVT.